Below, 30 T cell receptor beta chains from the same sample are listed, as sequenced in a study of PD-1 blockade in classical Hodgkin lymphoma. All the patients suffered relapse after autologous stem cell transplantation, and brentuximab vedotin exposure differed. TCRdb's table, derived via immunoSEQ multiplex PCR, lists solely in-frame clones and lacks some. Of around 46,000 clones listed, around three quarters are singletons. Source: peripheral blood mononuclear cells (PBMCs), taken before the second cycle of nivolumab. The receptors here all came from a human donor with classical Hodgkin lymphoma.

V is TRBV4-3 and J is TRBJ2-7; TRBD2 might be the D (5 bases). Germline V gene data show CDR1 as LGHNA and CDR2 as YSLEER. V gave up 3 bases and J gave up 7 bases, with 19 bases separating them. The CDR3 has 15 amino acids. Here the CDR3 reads CASSQVGPSPGEQYF. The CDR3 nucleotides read TGCGCCAGCAGCCAGGTCGGCCCTTCCCCGGGGGAGCAGTACTTC.

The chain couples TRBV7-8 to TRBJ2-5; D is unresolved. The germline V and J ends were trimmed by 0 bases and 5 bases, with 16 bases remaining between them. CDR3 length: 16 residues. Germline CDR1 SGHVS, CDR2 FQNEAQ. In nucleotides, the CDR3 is TGTGCCAGCAGCTTAGCGGCACACACAACGTCGGAGACCCAGTACTTC. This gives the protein CASSLAAHTTSETQYF.

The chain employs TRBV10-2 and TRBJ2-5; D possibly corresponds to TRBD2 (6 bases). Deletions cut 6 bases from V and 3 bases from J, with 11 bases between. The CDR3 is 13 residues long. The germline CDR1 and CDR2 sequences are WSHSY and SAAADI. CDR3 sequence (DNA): TGCGCCAGCAGGGAATCGGGGGAAGAGACCCAGTACTTC. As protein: CASRESGEETQYF.

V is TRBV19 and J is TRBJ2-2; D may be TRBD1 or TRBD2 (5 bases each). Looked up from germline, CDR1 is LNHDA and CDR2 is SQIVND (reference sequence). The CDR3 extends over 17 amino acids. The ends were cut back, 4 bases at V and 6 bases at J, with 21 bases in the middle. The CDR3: CASSTLIGARGPGELFF. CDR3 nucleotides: TGTGCCAGTAGTACACTGATTGGGGCTCGAGGGCCCGGGGAGCTGTTTTTT.

The CDR3 nucleotides read TGTGCCAGCAGGCCAACTAGCGGGAGTCTCTACGAGCAGTACTTC. Translated, it gives CASRPTSGSLYEQYF. This sequence joins TRBV11-2 and TRBJ2-7; 11 nucleotides match TRBD2. The ends lost 6 bases at V and 3 bases at J; junction bases unmatched: 7. The germline V gene has CDR1 SGHAT and CDR2 FQNNGV. The CDR3 spans 15 residues. Variable domain in full (rest from reference TRBV11-2 and TRBJ2-7): EAGVAQSPRYKIIEKRQSVAFWCNPISGHATLYWYQQILGQGPKLLIQFQNNGVVDDSQLPKDRFSAERLKGVDSTLKIQPAKLEDSAVYLCASRPTSGSLYEQYFGPGTRLTVT.

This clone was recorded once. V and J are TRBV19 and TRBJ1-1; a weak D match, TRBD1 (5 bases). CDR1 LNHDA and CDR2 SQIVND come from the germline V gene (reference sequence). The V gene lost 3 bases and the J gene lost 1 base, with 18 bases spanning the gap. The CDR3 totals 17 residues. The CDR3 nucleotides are TGTGCCAGTAGTATTGCCGGGGCAAGGTTGAAGAACACTGAAGCTTTCTTT. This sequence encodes CASSIAGARLKNTEAFF. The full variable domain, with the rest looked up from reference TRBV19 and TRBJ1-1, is DGGITQSPKYLFRKEGQNVTLSCEQNLNHDAMYWYRQDPGQGLRLIYYSQIVNDFQKGDIAEGYSVSREKKESFPLTVTSAQKNPTAFYLCASSIAGARLKNTEAFFGQGTRLTVV.

The CDR3 DNA reads as TGTGCCAGCAGCCAAAAACCCAGCACAGATACGCAGTATTTT. Residues: CASSQKPSTDTQYF. This rearrangement joins TRBV4-2 to TRBJ2-3; D is uncertain. Germline V gene lookup returns CDR1 LGHNA and CDR2 YNFKEQ. This CDR3 is built from 14 residues. Deletions cut 2 bases from V and 0 bases from J, with 6 bases between.

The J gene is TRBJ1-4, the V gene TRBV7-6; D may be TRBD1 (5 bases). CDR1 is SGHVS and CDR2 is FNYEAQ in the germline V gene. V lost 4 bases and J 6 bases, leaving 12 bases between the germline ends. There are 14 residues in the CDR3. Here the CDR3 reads CASSSRAGDEKLFF. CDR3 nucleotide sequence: TGTGCCAGCAGCTCCCGCGCGGGGGATGAAAAACTGTTTTTT.

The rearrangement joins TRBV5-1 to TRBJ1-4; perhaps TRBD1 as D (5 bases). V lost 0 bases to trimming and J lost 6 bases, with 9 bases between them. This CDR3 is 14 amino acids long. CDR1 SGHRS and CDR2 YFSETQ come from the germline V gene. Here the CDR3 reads CASSLGQGDEKLFF. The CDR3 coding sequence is TGCGCCAGCAGCTTGGGGCAGGGTGATGAAAAACTGTTTTTT.

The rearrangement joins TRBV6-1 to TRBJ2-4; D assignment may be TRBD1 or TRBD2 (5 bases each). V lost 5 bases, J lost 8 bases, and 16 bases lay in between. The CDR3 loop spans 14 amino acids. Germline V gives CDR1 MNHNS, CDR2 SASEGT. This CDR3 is CASSHGAGWDIQYF. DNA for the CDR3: TGTGCCAGCAGTCACGGGGCAGGGTGGGACATTCAGTACTTC.

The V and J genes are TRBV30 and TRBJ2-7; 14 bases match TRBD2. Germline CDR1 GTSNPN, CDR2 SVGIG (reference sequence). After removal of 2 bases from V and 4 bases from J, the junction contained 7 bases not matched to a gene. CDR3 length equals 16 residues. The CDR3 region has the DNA TGTGCCTGGAGTCCCCGGACTAGCGGGGGGTCGTACGAGCAGTACTTC. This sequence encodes CAWSPRTSGGSYEQYF.

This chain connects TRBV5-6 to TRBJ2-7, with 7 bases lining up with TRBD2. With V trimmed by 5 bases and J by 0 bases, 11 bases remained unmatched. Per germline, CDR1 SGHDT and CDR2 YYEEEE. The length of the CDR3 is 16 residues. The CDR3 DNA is TGTGCCAGCAGTCCTTATCTCCGGGACTACTCCTACGAGCAGTACTTC. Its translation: CASSPYLRDYSYEQYF. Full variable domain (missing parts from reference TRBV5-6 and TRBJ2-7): DAGVTQSPTHLIKTRGQQVTLRCSPKSGHDTVSWYQQALGQGPQFIFQYYEEEERQRGNFPDRFSGHQFPNYSSELNVNALLLGDSALYLCASSPYLRDYSYEQYFGPGTRLTVT.

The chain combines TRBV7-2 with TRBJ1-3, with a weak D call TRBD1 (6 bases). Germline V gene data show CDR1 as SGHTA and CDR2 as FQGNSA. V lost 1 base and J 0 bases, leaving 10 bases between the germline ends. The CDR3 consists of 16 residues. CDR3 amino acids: CASSLGVGGSGNTIYF. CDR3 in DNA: TGTGCCAGCAGCTTAGGGGTAGGGGGCTCTGGAAACACCATATATTTT.

CDR3 in DNA: TGTGCCAGCAGTATACAGGGGGGTCCCTATGGCTACACCTTC. Translated, it gives CASSIQGGPYGYTF. The rearrangement links TRBV27 to TRBJ1-2; 8 bases fit TRBD1. The CDR3 is 14 residues long. The junction had 6 bases not matched to a gene; V was cut back by 5 bases and J by 4 bases. Germline loops: CDR1 MNHEY, CDR2 SMNVEV (reference sequence).

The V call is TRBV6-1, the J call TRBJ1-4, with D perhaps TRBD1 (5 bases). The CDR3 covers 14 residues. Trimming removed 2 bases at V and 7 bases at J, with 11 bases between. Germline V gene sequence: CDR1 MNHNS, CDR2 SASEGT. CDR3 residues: CASSEQGGSEKLFF. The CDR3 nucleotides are TGTGCCAGCAGTGAACAGGGCGGGAGTGAAAAACTGTTTTTT.

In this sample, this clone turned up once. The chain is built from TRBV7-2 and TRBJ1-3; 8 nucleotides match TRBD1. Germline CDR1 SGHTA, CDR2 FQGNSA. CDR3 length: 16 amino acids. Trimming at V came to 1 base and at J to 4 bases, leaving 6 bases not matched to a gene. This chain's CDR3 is CASSLEAGGYGNTIYF. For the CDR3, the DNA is TGTGCCAGCAGCTTAGAGGCAGGGGGCTACGGAAACACCATATATTTT. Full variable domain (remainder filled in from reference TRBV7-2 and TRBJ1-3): GAGVSQSPSNKVTEKGKDVELRCDPISGHTALYWYRQSLGQGLEFLIYFQGNSAPDKSGLPSDRFSAERTGGSVSTLTIQRTQQEDSAVYLCASSLEAGGYGNTIYFGEGSWLTVV.

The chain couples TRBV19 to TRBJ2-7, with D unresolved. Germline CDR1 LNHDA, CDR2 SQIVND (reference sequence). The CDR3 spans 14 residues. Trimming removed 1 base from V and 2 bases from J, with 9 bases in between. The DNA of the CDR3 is TGTGCCAGTAGTATAGGTCCCAGGACCTACGAGCAGTACTTC. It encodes CASSIGPRTYEQYF. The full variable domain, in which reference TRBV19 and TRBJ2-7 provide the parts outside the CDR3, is DGGITQSPKYLFRKEGQNVTLSCEQNLNHDAMYWYRQDPGQGLRLIYYSQIVNDFQKGDIAEGYSVSREKKESFPLTVTSAQKNPTAFYLCASSIGPRTYEQYFGPGTRLTVT.

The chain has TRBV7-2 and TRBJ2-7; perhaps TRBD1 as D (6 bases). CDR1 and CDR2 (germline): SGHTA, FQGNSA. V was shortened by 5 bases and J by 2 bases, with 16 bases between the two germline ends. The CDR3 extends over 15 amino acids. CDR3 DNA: TGTGCCAGCAGCCTCGGCGGAAGGACAGCCTACGAGCAGTACTTC. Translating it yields CASSLGGRTAYEQYF.

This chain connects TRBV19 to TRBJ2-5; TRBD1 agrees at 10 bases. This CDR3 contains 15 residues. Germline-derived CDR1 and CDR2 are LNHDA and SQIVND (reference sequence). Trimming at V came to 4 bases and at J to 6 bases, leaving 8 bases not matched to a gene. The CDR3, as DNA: TGTGCCAGTAGTACAAGGGACAGGGGACGGAAGACCCAGTACTTC. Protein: CASSTRDRGRKTQYF.

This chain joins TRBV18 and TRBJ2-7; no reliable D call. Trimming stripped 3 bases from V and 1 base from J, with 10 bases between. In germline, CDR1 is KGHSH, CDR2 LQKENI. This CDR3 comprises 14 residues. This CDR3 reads CASSPVARSYEQYF. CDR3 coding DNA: TGTGCCAGCTCACCTGTCGCTAGGTCCTACGAGCAGTACTTC.

Written as DNA, the CDR3 is TGTGCCAGCAGGCCAAGCGGGAGTATCGAGCAGTTCTTC. Translating gives CASRPSGSIEQFF. The chain employs TRBV6-1 and TRBJ2-1; 8 nucleotides align to TRBD2. From germline, CDR1 is MNHNS and CDR2 SASEGT. This CDR3 comprises 13 residues. Unmatched junction bases numbered 8, after V lost 6 bases and J lost 10 bases.

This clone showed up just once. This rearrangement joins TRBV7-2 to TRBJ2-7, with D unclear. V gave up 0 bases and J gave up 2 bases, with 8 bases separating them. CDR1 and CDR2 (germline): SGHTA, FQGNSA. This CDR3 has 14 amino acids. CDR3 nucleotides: TGTGCCAGCAGCTTAGCTGGTCCCCCCTACGAGCAGTACTTC. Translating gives CASSLAGPPYEQYF.

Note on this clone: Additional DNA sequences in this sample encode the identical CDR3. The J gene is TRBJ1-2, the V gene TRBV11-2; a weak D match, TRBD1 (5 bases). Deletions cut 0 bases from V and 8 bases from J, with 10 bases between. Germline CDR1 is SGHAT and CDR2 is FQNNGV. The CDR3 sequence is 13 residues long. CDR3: CASSLEGAFGYTF. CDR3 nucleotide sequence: TGTGCCAGCAGCTTAGAAGGGGCGTTCGGCTACACCTTC.

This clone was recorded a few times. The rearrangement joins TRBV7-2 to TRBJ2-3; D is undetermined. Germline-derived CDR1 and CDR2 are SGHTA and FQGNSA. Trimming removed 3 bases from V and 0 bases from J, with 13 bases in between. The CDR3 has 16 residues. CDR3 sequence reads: CASSLFLRASTDTQYF. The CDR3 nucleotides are TGTGCCAGCAGCTTGTTTCTACGTGCTAGCACAGATACGCAGTATTTT.

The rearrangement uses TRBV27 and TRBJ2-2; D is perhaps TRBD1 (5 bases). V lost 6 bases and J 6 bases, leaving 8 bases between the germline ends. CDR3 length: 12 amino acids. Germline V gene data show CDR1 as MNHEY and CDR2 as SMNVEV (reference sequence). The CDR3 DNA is TGTGCCAGCAGGCGGACATCCGGGGAGCTGTTTTTT. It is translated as CASRRTSGELFF.

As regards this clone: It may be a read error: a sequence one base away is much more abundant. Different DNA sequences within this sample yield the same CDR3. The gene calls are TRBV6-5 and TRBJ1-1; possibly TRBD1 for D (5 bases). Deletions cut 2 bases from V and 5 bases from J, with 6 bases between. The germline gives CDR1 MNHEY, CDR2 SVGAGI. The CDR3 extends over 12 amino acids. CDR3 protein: CASSYGGTEAFF. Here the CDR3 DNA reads TGTGCCAGCAGTTACGGGGGGACTGAAGCTTTCTTT.

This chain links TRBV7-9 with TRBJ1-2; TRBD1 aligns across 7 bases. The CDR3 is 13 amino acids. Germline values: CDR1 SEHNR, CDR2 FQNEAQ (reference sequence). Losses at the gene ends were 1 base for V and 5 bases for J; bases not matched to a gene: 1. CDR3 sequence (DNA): TGTGCCAGCAGCTTAGGGGACAGATATGGCTACACCTTC. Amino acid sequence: CASSLGDRYGYTF.

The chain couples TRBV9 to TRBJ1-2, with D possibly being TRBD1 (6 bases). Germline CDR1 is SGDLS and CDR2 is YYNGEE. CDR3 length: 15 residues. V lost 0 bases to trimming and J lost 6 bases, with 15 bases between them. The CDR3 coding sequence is TGTGCCAGCAGCGTAGCTACCGGGGGCGGGGATGGCTACACCTTC. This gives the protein CASSVATGGGDGYTF.

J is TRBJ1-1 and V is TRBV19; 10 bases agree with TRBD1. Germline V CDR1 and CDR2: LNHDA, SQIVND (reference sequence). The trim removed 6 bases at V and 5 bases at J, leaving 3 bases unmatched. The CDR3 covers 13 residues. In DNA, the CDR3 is TGTGCCAGTAGCAGACAGGGGGCAACTGAAGCTTTCTTT. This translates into CASSRQGATEAFF.

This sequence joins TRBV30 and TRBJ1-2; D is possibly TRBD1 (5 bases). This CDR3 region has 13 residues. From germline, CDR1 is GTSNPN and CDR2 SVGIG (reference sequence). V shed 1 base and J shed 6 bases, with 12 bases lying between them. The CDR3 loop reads CAWSAIRADGYTF. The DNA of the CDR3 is TGTGCCTGGAGTGCTATCAGGGCGGATGGCTACACCTTC.